These 20 T cell receptor beta chains were all obtained from the same sample, sequenced in a study of blood T cell repertoires in COVID-19. TCRdb's copy holds only in-frame clones and misses some; the assay was immunoSEQ multiplex PCR. The data contain approximately 51,000 clones, 87% of them singletons. The sample consisted of peripheral blood. The source of these receptors is a woman aged 80 or over with COVID-19, enrolled during active disease.

The rearrangement joins TRBV10-3 to TRBJ2-7; tentatively, D is TRBD2 (5 bases). Trimming took off 11 bases at V and 5 bases at J, with 19 bases between the two ends. CDR1 is ENHRY, CDR2 SYGVKD, per germline. There are 13 residues in the CDR3. CDR3 protein: CALKLVGLDEQYF. CDR3 coding DNA: TGTGCCCTGAAACTAGTCGGTTTGGACGAGCAGTACTTC.

The chain carries TRBV5-4 and TRBJ2-2; D unresolved. V lost 4 bases and J lost 2, with 15 bases in between. The CDR3 is 16 amino acids. The V gene's germline CDR1 is SGHNT and CDR2 YYREEE (reference sequence). The chain's CDR3 is CASSPRVQPNTGELFF. In nucleotides, the CDR3 is TGTGCCAGCAGCCCACGCGTACAGCCTAACACCGGGGAGCTGTTTTTT.

This chain uses TRBV7-9 with TRBJ2-5; D remains unclear. Germline CDR1 reads SEHNR; CDR2 reads FQNEAQ (reference sequence). The V end lost 3 bases, the J end lost 2 bases, and 10 bases lay between the germline ends. This CDR3 comprises 14 residues. For the CDR3, the DNA is TGTGCCAGCAGCTTCCTAAGTCGGCAAGAGACCCAGTACTTC. Its protein product is CASSFLSRQETQYF.

J is TRBJ1-2 and V is TRBV6-5; 10 nucleotides line up with TRBD1. CDR3 size: 15 residues. Trimming took 5 bases from V and 5 from J; bases not matched to a gene: 8. Germline V gene lookup returns CDR1 MNHEY and CDR2 SVGAGI. CDR3: CASSRTGGVGYGYTF. In DNA, the CDR3 is TGTGCCAGCAGTCGGACAGGGGGGGTCGGGTATGGCTACACCTTC.

The chain uses TRBV3-1 (or the pseudogene TRBV3-2) and TRBJ2-1; D gene uncertain. This CDR3 region has 12 residues. Germline values: CDR1 LGHDT, CDR2 YNNKEL (reference sequence). The V gene lost 5 bases and the J gene lost 4 bases, with 6 bases spanning the gap. CDR3 amino acids: CASSYRYNEQFF. As DNA, the CDR3 is TGTGCCAGCAGCTACCGGTACAATGAGCAGTTCTTC.

The chain has TRBV4-1 and TRBJ1-1; perhaps TRBD1 as D (6 bases). V lost 1 base to trimming and J lost 1 base, with 16 bases between them. The germline V gene has CDR1 MGHRA and CDR2 YSYEKL. This CDR3 contains 17 residues. CDR3 nucleotides: TGCGCCAGCAGCCAAGCTGCAACACAGGGACCGAACACTGAAGCTTTCTTT. Translated, it gives CASSQAATQGPNTEAFF.

This sequence joins TRBV2 and TRBJ1-5; TRBD1 is a possible D gene (6 bases). The germline gives CDR1 SNHLY, CDR2 FYNNEI. V lost 4 bases and J lost 3, with 10 bases in between. The CDR3 has 14 residues. The CDR3 reads CASSVRQVNQPQHF. The CDR3 region has the DNA TGTGCCAGCAGTGTGCGACAGGTCAATCAGCCCCAGCATTTT.

This chain links TRBV2 with TRBJ1-3, with D perhaps matching TRBD1 (5 bases). CDR1 is SNHLY, CDR2 FYNNEI, per germline. Trimming took off 6 bases at V and 4 bases at J, with 13 bases between the two ends. This CDR3 has 14 residues. This CDR3 is CASRGLGGGNTIYF. The CDR3 DNA follows: TGTGCCAGCAGGGGGCTAGGTGGGGGAAACACCATATATTTT.

The V and J genes are TRBV15 and TRBJ2-7, with D unclear. The V gene's germline CDR1 is LNHNV and CDR2 YYDKDF (reference sequence). This CDR3 comprises 13 residues. The germline V and J ends were trimmed by 1 base and 1 base, with 5 bases remaining between them. The CDR3 DNA follows: TGTGCCACCAGCAGAGTCGTGTCCTACGAGCAGTACTTC. This translates into CATSRVVSYEQYF.

The V call is TRBV7-2, the J call TRBJ2-1, with TRBD2 as a possible D gene (6 bases). The germline V and J ends were trimmed by 0 bases and 2 bases, with 14 bases remaining between them. CDR3 length: 17 amino acids. Per the germline V gene, CDR1 is SGHTA and CDR2 is FQGNSA. CDR3 DNA: TGTGCCAGCAGCTTAGCTAAGACTAGTGCTCCCTACAATGAGCAGTTCTTC. Translation gives CASSLAKTSAPYNEQFF.

This sequence joins TRBV19 and TRBJ1-6; a weak D match, TRBD1 (6 bases). Germline lookup yields CDR1 LNHDA and CDR2 SQIVND (reference sequence). This CDR3 is 14 amino acids long. V lost 3 bases and J 7 bases, leaving 10 bases between the germline ends. The CDR3 sequence: CASSIYGQNSPLHF. CDR3 sequence (DNA): TGTGCCAGTAGTATCTACGGACAGAATTCACCCCTCCACTTT.

In this sample, this clone turned up once. This rearrangement joins TRBV6-2 or TRBV6-3 to TRBJ2-7, with TRBD2 as a possible D gene (6 bases). The V and J ends lost 5 bases and 3 bases respectively, with 14 bases between them. The CDR3 has 14 residues. The germline V gene encodes CDR1 MNHEY and CDR2 SVGEGT. The CDR3 region has the DNA TGTGCCAGCAGTGACGGGACTCCCCGCTACGAGCAGTACTTC. Residues: CASSDGTPRYEQYF.

Only a few counts were recorded for this clone. Here the CDR3 DNA reads TGTGCCGGAAAGACAGGGTTGTATGGCTACACCTTC. It yields the protein CAGKTGLYGYTF. The chain combines TRBV3-1 (or the pseudogene TRBV3-2) with TRBJ1-2, with 7 positions matching TRBD1. This CDR3 has 12 residues. Trimming removed 11 bases from V and 5 bases from J; junction bases left unmatched: 8. The germline CDR1 and CDR2 sequences are LGHDT and YNNKEL (reference sequence).

This clone came up a few times. The chain combines TRBV5-6 with TRBJ1-3; D is uncertain. Germline values: CDR1 SGHDT, CDR2 YYEEEE. The CDR3 length is 14 residues. The V end was cut by 1 base, the J end by 4 bases, with 9 bases between. In DNA form, the CDR3 reads TGTGCCAGCAGCTTGTTTGGCTTCGGAAACACCATATATTTT. Translation: CASSLFGFGNTIYF. Looking up the rest from reference TRBV5-6 and TRBJ1-3 gives the full variable domain: DAGVTQSPTHLIKTRGQQVTLRCSPKSGHDTVSWYQQALGQGPQFIFQYYEEEERQRGNFPDRFSGHQFPNYSSELNVNALLLGDSALYLCASSLFGFGNTIYFGEGSWLTVV.

V is TRBV18 and J is TRBJ1-5; 7 bases align to TRBD1. After removal of 4 bases from V and 2 bases from J, the junction contained 2 bases not matched to a gene. Germline CDR1 KGHSH, CDR2 LQKENI. The CDR3 is made up of 14 amino acids. The CDR3 is CASSLDRGNQPQHF. The CDR3 DNA sequence: TGTGCCAGCTCACTCGACAGGGGCAATCAGCCCCAGCATTTT.

This chain uses TRBV7-2 with TRBJ2-1; maybe TRBD1 (5 bases). V was shortened by 1 base and J by 5 bases, with 15 bases between the two germline ends. Germline-derived CDR1 and CDR2 are SGHTA and FQGNSA. This CDR3 spans 16 amino acids. CDR3 residues: CASSLVTTGRNNEQFF. CDR3 sequence (DNA): TGTGCCAGCAGCTTAGTGACCACAGGTCGAAACAATGAGCAGTTCTTC.

This rearrangement joins TRBV7-2 to TRBJ2-1; D possibly corresponds to TRBD2 (6 bases). V lost 6 bases and J lost 0, with 12 bases in between. From germline, CDR1 is SGHTA and CDR2 FQGNSA. This CDR3 has 15 amino acids. The DNA of the CDR3 is TGTGCCAGCAGTCTTAGCGGAAGCTCCTACAATGAGCAGTTCTTC. This gives the protein CASSLSGSSYNEQFF.

The V call is TRBV9, the J call TRBJ2-5; 9 bases are a match to TRBD2. Trimming removed 4 bases from V and 5 bases from J; junction bases left unmatched: 12. The CDR3 is made up of 16 amino acids. Looked up from germline, CDR1 is SGDLS and CDR2 is YYNGEE. For the CDR3, the DNA is TGTGCCAGCAGCCCCCGCCCCGCGGGGGGGCAGGAGACCCAGTACTTC. Encoded protein: CASSPRPAGGQETQYF.

This clone appeared a few times. The chain uses TRBV5-6 and TRBJ1-2; D is unclear. The CDR3 extends over 16 amino acids. V was trimmed by 0 bases and J by 8 bases, leaving 20 bases between them. From germline, CDR1 is SGHDT and CDR2 YYEEEE. In nucleotides, the CDR3 is TGTGCCAGCAGCTTGGCTGGCAGGTACGCCTCGGGGGGCTACACCTTC. Its protein product is CASSLAGRYASGGYTF. Variable domain in full (rest from reference TRBV5-6 and TRBJ1-2): DAGVTQSPTHLIKTRGQQVTLRCSPKSGHDTVSWYQQALGQGPQFIFQYYEEEERQRGNFPDRFSGHQFPNYSSELNVNALLLGDSALYLCASSLAGRYASGGYTFGSGTRLTVV.

The chain employs TRBV5-1 and TRBJ2-2; the match to TRBD1 covers 10 bases. CDR1 is SGHRS and CDR2 is YFSETQ in the germline V gene. V lost 9 bases, J lost 3 bases, and 8 bases stayed unmatched. This CDR3 contains 15 residues. The CDR3 coding sequence is TGCGCCACATCAACCGGGACAGGGGACACCGGGGAGCTGTTTTTT. Translated: CATSTGTGDTGELFF.